This TCR beta chain stems from a study of shared clonotypes between healthy human individuals (dated by TCRdb to between 2020 and 2021). Regarding the complete study: The cohort comprised a couple of women and a few men aged 18 to 49 years. Per donor, three plates each were used for CD4 naive and CD4 memory, two for CD8 naive, and one for CD8 memory. To estimate repertoire size and how much clonotype sharing occurs between individuals, the study deeply sequenced the blood TCR repertoires of about 5 healthy adults. To increase sequencing depth and limit assay-specific biases, different laboratories used diverse techniques to prepare libraries and sequence TCR repertoires. Between about 0.85 and 10 billion PBMCs per donor were obtained by leukapheresis.

For the CD8 naive samples, CD45RO-negative cells were positively selected for CCR7, yielding a CD45RA+CCR7+ population from which TemRA cells were excluded. Donors were healthy HIV-negative adults with no recently reported acute infections or vaccinations. All donors were Caucasian adults living in Nashville, Tennessee, USA. Blood was obtained by leukapheresis, after which PBMCs were separated by Ficoll-Histopaque density gradient centrifugation and cryopreserved in liquid nitrogen vapor phase. Analytical flow cytometry was used to check the purity and quantity of each magnetically sorted T cell population. Genomic DNA was isolated from each sorted fraction and quantified by UV absorbance on a Nanodrop 2000c. What the authors observed across the whole study: Sampling was limited to blood, and TCR repertoires in tissue likely differ from TCR repertoires in blood. Clonotypes shared by all four sorted-subset donors showed higher generation probabilities than non-shared clonotypes. When a handful of donors were compared, the shared fraction of clonotypes was approximately 5% for naive CD4, more than 3% for naive CD8, 2.3% for memory CD4, and less than 0.5% for memory CD8. Pairwise subsampling led to the expectation that sequencing depth would affect the degree of clonotype sharing among donors. Larger estimated clonotype richness was generally found for naive subsets than for memory subsets. Because the study included only a small number of donors, the genetic and exposure-history diversity represented was limited. Rarefaction of sorted-subset datasets indicated incomplete sequencing despite the large sequencing depth.

CDR1 is given as SGDLS and CDR2 as YYNGEE, both from the germline V gene. The germline ends are 18 bases apart after V is trimmed by 3 bases and J by 3 bases. The CDR3 holds 17 amino acids from the cysteine to the phenylalanine. The retained sequence is limited to the CDR3, 51 bases, with the frame set at the first base. Using the deep immunoSEQ assay, TCR CDR3 regions were amplified from genomic DNA by multiplex PCR. Genomic DNA extracted from each cell subset was distributed evenly over all wells of several immunoSEQ 96-well plates, and each plate served as one replicate. For sorted subsets, roughly 200 ng of genomic DNA, equivalent to roughly 33,000 T cell genomes, went into each replicate PCR. The purified libraries were quantified using a Qubit 3.0 fluorometer, sized with a Bioanalyzer 2100, and then quantified again using the KAPA Library Quantification kit. Every immunoSEQ 96-well plate was sequenced on a separate single-read 150-cycle Illumina NextSeq 550 flow cell. As for how the authors treated the data: Because the immunoSEQ output held only junctional sequences and lacked quality scores, the filtering could not match the filtering applied to full-length reads. Sequences were annotated with PyIR, a Python wrapper for IgBLAST v1.9, and V/J genes and CDR3 were assigned using IMGT germline references. Reads with weak V/J assignments (E-value above 1e-6), missing CDR3, stop codons, out-of-frame junctions, or ambiguous translated residues were removed. V3J clonotypes were defined as sequences sharing the same inferred V gene, J gene, and CDR3 amino acid sequence. The percentage overlap between two repertoires was calculated by dividing the number of shared unique clonotypes by the size of the smaller repertoire. RTK rarefaction, the Chao1 estimator, and Recon v2.1 estimates of unobserved clonotypes were used to assess repertoire richness. OLGA was used to compute generation probabilities for all TCRbeta clonotypes that the gDNA method yielded from a few donors. TCRdb's version of the immuneACCESS table is confined to in-frame rearrangements and falls short of the full clone set. An unresolved V gene accounts for under half of the shortfall where checked; the remainder is of unknown origin. That table gives V, J and clone size, and the DNA gave D and trimming. This sample comprises around 2.1 million clones, about 92% of them detected only once. Jointly, the top ten make up 1.5% to 2% of the sample.

As concerns this clone: Its antigen remains undetermined. There are no base qualities to consult, and no much larger clone falls within one base.

The material sequenced was naive CD8+ T cells from PBMCs. The cell subset or site label on this specimen signifies: CD45RA+CCR7+. The chain employs TRBV9 and TRBJ2-2; the D region possibly corresponds to TRBD2 (5 bases align). The TCR originated in a man younger than 30 in good health. Some clones in this sample may be carry-over from other donors' samples. The CDR3: CASSAFQEVRDTGELFF. In nucleotides, the sequence is TGTGCCAGCAGCGCCTTTCAGGAGGTGCGGGACACCGGGGAGCTGTTTTTT.